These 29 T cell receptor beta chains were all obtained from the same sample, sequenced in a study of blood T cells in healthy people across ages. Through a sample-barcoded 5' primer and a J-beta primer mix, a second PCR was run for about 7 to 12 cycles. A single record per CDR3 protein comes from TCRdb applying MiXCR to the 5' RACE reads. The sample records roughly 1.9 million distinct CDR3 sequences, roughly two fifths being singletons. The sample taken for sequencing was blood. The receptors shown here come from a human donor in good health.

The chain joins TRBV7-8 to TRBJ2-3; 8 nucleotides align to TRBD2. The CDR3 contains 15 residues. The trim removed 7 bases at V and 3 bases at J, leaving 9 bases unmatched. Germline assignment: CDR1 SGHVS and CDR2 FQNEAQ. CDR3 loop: CASTRGGADTDTQYF. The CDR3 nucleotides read TGTGCCAGCACCCGGGGGGGGGCTGATACAGATACGCAGTATTTT.

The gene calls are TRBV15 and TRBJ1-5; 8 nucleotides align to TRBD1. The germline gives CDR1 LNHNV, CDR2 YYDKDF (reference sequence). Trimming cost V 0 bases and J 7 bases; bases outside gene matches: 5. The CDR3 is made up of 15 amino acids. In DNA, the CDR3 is TGTGCCACCAGCAGAGATCCAGGGGGCGGACAGCCCCAGCATTTT. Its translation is CATSRDPGGGQPQHF.

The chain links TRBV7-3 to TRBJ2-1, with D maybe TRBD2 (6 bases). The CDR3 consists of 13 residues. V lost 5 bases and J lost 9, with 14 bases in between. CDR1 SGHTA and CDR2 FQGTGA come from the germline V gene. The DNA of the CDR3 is TGTGCCAGCAGCCGGAAGACTAGTGGTGAGCAGTTCTTC. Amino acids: CASSRKTSGEQFF.

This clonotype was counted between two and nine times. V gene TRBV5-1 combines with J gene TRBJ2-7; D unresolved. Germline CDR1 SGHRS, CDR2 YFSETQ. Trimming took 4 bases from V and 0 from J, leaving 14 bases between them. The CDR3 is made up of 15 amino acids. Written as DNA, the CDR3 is TGCGCCAGCAGCATAGGACCATCAGCCTCCTACGAGCAGTACTTC. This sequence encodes CASSIGPSASYEQYF. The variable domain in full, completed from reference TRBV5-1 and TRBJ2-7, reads KAGVTQTPRYLIKTRGQQVTLSCSPISGHRSVSWYQQTPGQGLQFLFEYFSETQRNKGNFPGRFSGRQFSNSRSEMNVSTLELGDSALYLCASSIGPSASYEQYFGPGTRLTVT.

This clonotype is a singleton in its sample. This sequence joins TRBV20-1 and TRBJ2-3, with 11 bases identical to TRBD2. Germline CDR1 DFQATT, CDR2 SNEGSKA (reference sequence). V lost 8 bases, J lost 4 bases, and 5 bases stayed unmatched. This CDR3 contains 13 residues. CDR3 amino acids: CSTQTSGADTQYF. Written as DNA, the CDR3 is TGCAGTACCCAGACTAGCGGGGCAGATACGCAGTATTTT.

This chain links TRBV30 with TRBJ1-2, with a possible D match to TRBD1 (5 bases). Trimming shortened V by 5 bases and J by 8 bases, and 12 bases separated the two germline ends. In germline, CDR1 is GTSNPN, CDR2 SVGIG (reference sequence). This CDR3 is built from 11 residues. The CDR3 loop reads CAWGQGEGYTF. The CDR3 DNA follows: TGTGCCTGGGGGCAGGGTGAAGGCTACACCTTC.

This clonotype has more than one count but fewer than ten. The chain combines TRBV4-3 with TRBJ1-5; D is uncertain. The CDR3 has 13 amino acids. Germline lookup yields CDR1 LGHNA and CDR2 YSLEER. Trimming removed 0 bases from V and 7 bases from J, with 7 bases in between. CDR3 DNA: TGCGCCAGCAGCCAAGATCAGCAACAGCCCCAGCATTTT. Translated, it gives CASSQDQQQPQHF.

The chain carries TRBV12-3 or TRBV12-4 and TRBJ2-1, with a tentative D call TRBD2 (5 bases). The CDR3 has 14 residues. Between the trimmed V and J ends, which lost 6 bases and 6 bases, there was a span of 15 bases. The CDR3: CASRPPGLPNEQFF. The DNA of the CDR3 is TGTGCCAGCAGACCGCCCGGACTGCCCAATGAGCAGTTCTTC.

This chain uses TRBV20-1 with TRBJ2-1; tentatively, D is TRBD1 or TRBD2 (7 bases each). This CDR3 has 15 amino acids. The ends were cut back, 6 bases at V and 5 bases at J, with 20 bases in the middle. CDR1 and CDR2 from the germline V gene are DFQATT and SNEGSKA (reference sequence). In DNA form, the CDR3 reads TGCAGTGCCCGAAGCGGGACAGATAATAACAATGAGCAGTTCTTC. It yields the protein CSARSGTDNNNEQFF.

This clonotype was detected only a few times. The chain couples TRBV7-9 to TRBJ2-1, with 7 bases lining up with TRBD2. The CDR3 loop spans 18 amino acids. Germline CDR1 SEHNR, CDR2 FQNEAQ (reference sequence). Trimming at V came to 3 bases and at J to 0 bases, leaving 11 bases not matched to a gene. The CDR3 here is CASSLRSGRESSYNEQFF. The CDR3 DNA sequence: TGTGCCAGCAGCTTGCGTAGCGGGCGAGAGAGCTCCTACAATGAGCAGTTCTTC.

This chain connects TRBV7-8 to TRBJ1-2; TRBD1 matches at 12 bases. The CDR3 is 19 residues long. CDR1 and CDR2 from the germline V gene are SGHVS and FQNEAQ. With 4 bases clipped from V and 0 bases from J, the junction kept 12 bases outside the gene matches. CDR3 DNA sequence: TGTGCCAGCAGCTCCTCATACCCGGGACAGGGGGCTACTAACTATGGCTACACCTTC. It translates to CASSSSYPGQGATNYGYTF.

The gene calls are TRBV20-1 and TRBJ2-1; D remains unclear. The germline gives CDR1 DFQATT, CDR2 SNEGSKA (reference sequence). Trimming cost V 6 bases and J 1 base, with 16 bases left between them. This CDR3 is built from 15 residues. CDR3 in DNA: TGCAGTGCCAGACACAATTCGGGTTCCTACAATGAGCAGTTCTTC. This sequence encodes CSARHNSGSYNEQFF.

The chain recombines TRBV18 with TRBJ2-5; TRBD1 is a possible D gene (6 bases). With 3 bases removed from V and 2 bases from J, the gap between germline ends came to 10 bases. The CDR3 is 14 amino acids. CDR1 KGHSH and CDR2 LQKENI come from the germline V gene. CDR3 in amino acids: CASSPYRDQETQYF. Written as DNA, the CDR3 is TGTGCCAGCTCACCCTACAGGGATCAAGAGACCCAGTACTTC. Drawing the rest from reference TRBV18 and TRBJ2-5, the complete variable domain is NAGVMQNPRHLVRRRGQEARLRCSPMKGHSHVYWYRQLPEEGLKFMVYLQKENIIDESGMPKERFSAEFPKEGPSILRIQQVVRGDSAAYFCASSPYRDQETQYFGPGTRLLVL.

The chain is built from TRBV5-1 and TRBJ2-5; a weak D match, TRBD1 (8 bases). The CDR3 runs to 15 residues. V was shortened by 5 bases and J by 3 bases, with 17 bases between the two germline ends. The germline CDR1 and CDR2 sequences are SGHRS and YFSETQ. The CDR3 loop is CASRSTGGEEETQYF. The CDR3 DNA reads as TGCGCCAGCAGGTCAACAGGGGGGGAGGAAGAGACCCAGTACTTC.

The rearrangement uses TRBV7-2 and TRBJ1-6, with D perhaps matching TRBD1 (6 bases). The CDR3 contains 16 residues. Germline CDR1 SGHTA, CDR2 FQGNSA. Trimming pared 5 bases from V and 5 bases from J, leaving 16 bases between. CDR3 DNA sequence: TGTGCCAGCAGCCGCAACCGGGGGCCTCATAATTCACCCCTCCACTTT. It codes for CASSRNRGPHNSPLHF.

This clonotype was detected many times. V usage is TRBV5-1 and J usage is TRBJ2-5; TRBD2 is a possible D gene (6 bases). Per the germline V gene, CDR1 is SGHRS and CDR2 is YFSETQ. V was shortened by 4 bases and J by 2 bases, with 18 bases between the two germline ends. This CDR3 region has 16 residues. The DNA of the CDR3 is TGCGCCAGCAGCGAGCCCGGGAGACCCAATCAAGAGACCCAGTACTTC. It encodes CASSEPGRPNQETQYF.

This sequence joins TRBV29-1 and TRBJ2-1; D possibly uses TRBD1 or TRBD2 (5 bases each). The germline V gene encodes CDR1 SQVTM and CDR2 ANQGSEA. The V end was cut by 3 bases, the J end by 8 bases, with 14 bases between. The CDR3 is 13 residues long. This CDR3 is CSVEGVNYYEQFF. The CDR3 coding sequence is TGCAGCGTTGAGGGGGTGAATTACTATGAGCAGTTCTTC.

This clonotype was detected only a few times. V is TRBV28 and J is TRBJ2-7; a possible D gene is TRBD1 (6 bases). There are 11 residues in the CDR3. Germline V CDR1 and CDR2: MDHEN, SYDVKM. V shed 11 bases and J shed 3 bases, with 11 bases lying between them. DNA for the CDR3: TGTGCCGCGCGAGGGGGCTACGAGCAGTACTTC. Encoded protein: CAARGGYEQYF. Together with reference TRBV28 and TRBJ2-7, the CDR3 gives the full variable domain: DVKVTQSSRYLVKRTGEKVFLECVQDMDHENMFWYRQDPGLGLRLIYFSYDVKMKEKGDIPEGYSVSREKKERFSLILESASTNQTSMYLCAARGGYEQYFGPGTRLTVT.

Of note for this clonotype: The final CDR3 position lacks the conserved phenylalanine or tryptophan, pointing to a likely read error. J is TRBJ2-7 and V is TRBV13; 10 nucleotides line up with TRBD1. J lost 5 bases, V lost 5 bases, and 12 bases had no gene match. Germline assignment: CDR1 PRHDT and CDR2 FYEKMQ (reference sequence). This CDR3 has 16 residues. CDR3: CASSLTGTGETNEQYL. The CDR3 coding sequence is TGTGCCAGCAGCCTAACCGGGACAGGGGAAACTAACGAGCAGTACTTA.

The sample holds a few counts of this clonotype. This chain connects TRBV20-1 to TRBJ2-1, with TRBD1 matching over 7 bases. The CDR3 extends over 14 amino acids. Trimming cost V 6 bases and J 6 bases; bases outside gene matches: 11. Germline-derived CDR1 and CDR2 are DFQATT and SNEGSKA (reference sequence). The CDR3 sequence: CSAQRTGLGNEQFF. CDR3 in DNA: TGCAGTGCCCAAAGGACAGGTTTGGGCAATGAGCAGTTCTTC.

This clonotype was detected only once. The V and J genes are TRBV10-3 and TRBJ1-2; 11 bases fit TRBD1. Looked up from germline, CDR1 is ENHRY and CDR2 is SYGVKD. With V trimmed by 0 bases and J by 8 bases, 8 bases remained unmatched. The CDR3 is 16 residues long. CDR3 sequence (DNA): TGTGCCATCAGTGAGTCGGACAGGGGGCCAGCGCCCGGCTACACCTTC. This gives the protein CAISESDRGPAPGYTF.

The CDR3 here is CASGPRRQGARDTWGGANVLTF. The CDR3 DNA reads as TGTGCCAGCGGTCCTCGGCGTCAGGGGGCGCGAGATACTTGGGGTGGGGCCAACGTCCTGACTTTC. The chain uses TRBV27 and TRBJ2-6; 8 bases match TRBD1. CDR1 MNHEY and CDR2 SMNVEV come from the germline V gene (reference sequence). V shed 8 bases and J 3 bases; nucleotides not matched to a gene: 27. This CDR3 spans 22 amino acids.

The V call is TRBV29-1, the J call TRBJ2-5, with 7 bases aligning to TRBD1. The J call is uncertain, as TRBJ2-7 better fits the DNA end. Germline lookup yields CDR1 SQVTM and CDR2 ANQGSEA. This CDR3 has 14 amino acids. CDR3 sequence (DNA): TGCAGCGCTTCACAGGGGTCGGTCCAGAGCGAGCAGTACTTC. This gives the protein CSASQGSVQSEQYF.

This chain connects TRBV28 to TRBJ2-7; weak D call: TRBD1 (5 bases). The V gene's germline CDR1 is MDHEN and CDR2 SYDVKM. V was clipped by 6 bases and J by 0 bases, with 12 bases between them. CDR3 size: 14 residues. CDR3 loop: CASRLQESSYEQYF. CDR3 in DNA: TGTGCCAGCAGACTACAGGAAAGCTCCTACGAGCAGTACTTC.

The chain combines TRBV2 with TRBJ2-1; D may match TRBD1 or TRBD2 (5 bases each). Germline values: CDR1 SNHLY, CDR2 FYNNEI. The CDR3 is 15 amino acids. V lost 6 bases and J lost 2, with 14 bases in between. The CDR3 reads CASSTGTPTYNEQFF. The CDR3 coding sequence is TGTGCCAGCAGCACCGGGACGCCTACCTACAATGAGCAGTTCTTC.

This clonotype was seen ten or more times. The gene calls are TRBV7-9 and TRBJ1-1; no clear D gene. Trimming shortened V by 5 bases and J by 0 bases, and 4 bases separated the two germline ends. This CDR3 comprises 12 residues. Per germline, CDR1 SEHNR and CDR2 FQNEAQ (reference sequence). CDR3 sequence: CASSGMNTEAFF. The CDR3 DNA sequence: TGTGCCAGCAGCGGCATGAACACTGAAGCTTTCTTT.

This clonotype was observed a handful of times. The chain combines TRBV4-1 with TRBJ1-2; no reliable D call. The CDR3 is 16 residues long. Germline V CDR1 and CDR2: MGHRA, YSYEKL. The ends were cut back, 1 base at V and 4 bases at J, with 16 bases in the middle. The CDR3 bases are TGCGCCAGCAGCCAAGGAGACGGCACCATGGCCTATGGCTACACCTTC. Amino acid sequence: CASSQGDGTMAYGYTF.

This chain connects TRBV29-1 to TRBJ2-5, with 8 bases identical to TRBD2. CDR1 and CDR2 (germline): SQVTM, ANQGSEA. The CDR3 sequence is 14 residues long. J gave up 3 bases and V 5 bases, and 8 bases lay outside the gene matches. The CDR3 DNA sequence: TGCAGCGTTTCGGTTAGCGGGGCGAAAGAGACCCAGTACTTC. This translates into CSVSVSGAKETQYF. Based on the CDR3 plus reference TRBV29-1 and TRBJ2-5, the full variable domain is SAVISQKPSRDICQRGTSLTIQCQVDSQVTMMFWYRQQPGQSLTLIATANQGSEATYESGFVIDKFPISRPNLTFSTLTVSNMSPEDSSIYLCSVSVSGAKETQYFGPGTRLLVL.

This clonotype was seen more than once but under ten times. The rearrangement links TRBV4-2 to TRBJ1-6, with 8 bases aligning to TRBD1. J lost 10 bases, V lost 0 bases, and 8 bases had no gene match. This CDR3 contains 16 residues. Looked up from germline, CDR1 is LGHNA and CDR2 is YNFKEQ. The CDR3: CASSQEIQGADSPLHF. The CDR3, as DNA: TGTGCCAGCAGCCAAGAGATCCAGGGGGCAGACTCACCCCTCCACTTT.